These 14 T cell receptor beta chains originate from one sample sequenced in a study of T cells expressing NK-cell markers. Each CDR3 protein gets one entry in TCRdb, which reprocessed the 5' RACE reads and gives no DNA. The sample features about 260,000 distinct CDR3 sequences, with around 4% in its top ten. The material sequenced was blood T cells: a sorted CD56 or NKG2C T cell subset, CD4+ or CD8+ T cells, or bulk PBMC T cells (not recorded which). Receptor source: a woman aged 18 to 75 in good health.

The rearrangement joins TRBV20-1 to TRBJ2-5; there is no DNA to check the TCRdb D call of TRBD2. Germline V gives CDR1 DFQATT, CDR2 SNEGSKA (reference sequence). This CDR3 has 12 amino acids. The CDR3 spells CSAIPLQETQYF.

This chain links TRBV27 with TRBJ1-4. The CDR3 runs 16 residues. Germline V gene data show CDR1 as MNHEY and CDR2 as SMNVEV (reference sequence). The CDR3 here is CASSLSHVATNEKLFF.

V usage is TRBV20-1 and J usage is TRBJ2-1; the TCRdb D gene call, TRBD1, has no DNA to confirm it. Per germline, CDR1 DFQATT and CDR2 SNEGSKA (reference sequence). The CDR3 totals 14 residues. The CDR3 sequence: CSAPDRARGNEQFF.

J is TRBJ1-1 and V is TRBV19; the TCRdb call, TRBD1, lacks DNA for checking. The CDR3 has 13 residues. Germline-derived CDR1 and CDR2 are LNHDA and SQIVND (reference sequence). CDR3 region: CASRLQGIAEAFF.

This sequence joins TRBV11-2 and TRBJ2-3; checking the TCRdb D call of TRBD2 is not possible without DNA. This CDR3 is built from 18 residues. CDR1 and CDR2 from the germline V gene are SGHAT and FQNNGV. CDR3 amino acids: CASSLYPGLAGHTDTQYF.

V gene TRBV4-3 combines with J gene TRBJ1-6. The germline gives CDR1 LGHNA, CDR2 YSLEER. The CDR3 consists of 16 residues. CDR3 sequence: CASSPRPNTGWSPLHF.

The chain has TRBV25-1 and TRBJ2-3; without DNA, the TCRdb call of TRBD1 cannot be checked. The CDR3 has 17 amino acids. The V gene's germline CDR1 is MGHDK and CDR2 SYGVNS. The chain's CDR3 is CASSDLLEGGDTDTQYF.

The rearrangement links TRBV29-1 to TRBJ1-2; the D gene TCRdb calls, TRBD1, cannot be checked with no DNA. The length of the CDR3 is 15 residues. Germline V gene sequence: CDR1 SQVTM, CDR2 ANQGSEA. CDR3 sequence: CSVENLGTGNYGYTF.

The gene calls are TRBV10-2 and TRBJ1-5. Germline CDR1 and CDR2: WSHSY and SAAADI. CDR3 length equals 13 residues. The CDR3 is CASSDRSNQPQHF.

This chain joins TRBV20-1 and TRBJ1-5; there is no DNA to check the TCRdb D call of TRBD1. Germline V CDR1 and CDR2: DFQATT, SNEGSKA (reference sequence). The CDR3 totals 15 residues. This chain's CDR3 is CSVPGGGEQGIPQHF.

The chain has TRBV7-2 and TRBJ2-1; TCRdb returns TRBD1, unconfirmable since there is no DNA. Germline V gene data show CDR1 as SGHTA and CDR2 as FQGNSA. CDR3 size: 14 residues. CDR3 loop: CASSPVRGLHEQFF.

The chain recombines TRBV7-2 with TRBJ1-2. Germline V gene lookup returns CDR1 SGHTA and CDR2 FQGNSA. The CDR3 runs 14 residues. CDR3 in amino acids: CASSLPGTNYGYTF.

The rearrangement uses TRBV29-1 and TRBJ2-7. Germline V gives CDR1 SQVTM, CDR2 ANQGSEA. This CDR3 is built from 11 residues. CDR3 residues: CSVGMNYEQYF.

V gene TRBV6-1 combines with J gene TRBJ1-6; TCRdb's D gene call, TRBD1, goes unchecked for lack of DNA. CDR3 size: 14 residues. CDR1 is MNHNS, CDR2 SASEGT, per germline. The CDR3 sequence is CASTSRTGVSPLHF.